One and the same sample provided the 21 T cell receptor beta chains below, sequenced in a study of tumor and adjacent non-tumor tissue in lung cancer. The library came from three nested PCR rounds adapted from ARM-PCR protocols. TCRdb redid the calling of the multiplex PCR reads with MiXCR, one entry per CDR3 protein. The repertoire holds 90,000 to 120,000 distinct CDR3 sequences, with approximately 60% as singletons. No cell sorting was done before RNA was extracted from the tissue. This non-tumor lung sample came from over 3 cm beyond the tumor edge. What was sequenced was distant non-tumor lung tissue. Source of these receptors: a man aged 25 to 40 with non-small cell lung cancer.

As regards this clonotype: A much larger clone lies one base from this, so it may be a read error. In this CDR3 the conserved last residue, phenylalanine or tryptophan, is missing, so a read error is likely. The chain carries TRBV20-1 and TRBJ2-5; TRBD2 matches 11 bases. J gave up 2 bases and V 5 bases, and 10 bases lay outside the gene matches. The CDR3 runs 16 residues. Germline assignment: CDR1 DFQATT and CDR2 SNEGSKA (reference sequence). The CDR3 nucleotides are TGCAGTGCTCTCGGACTAGCGGGCCCGCCTCAAGAGACCCAGTACTTG. Protein sequence: CSALGLAGPPQETQYL.

This clonotype has more than one count but fewer than ten. A much more abundant neighbour one base away suggests this may be a read error. The chain joins TRBV20-1 to TRBJ2-7; 8 nucleotides line up with TRBD2. The CDR3 has 15 residues. The germline V gene has CDR1 DFQATT and CDR2 SNEGSKA (reference sequence). CDR3 residues: CSATPGGEASYGQYF. CDR3 sequence (DNA): TGCAGTGCCACCCCGGGGGGGGAGGCCTCCTACGGGCAGTACTTC.

This clonotype has a count of ten or more. The chain links TRBV6-1 to TRBJ2-7, with D perhaps TRBD1 (5 bases). V was trimmed by 4 bases and J by 4 bases, leaving 14 bases between them. Germline V gene data show CDR1 as MNHNS and CDR2 as SASEGT. CDR3 length: 14 residues. The CDR3 reads CASSAAAGWYEQYF. The CDR3 DNA is TGTGCCAGCAGTGCTGCCGCAGGGTGGTACGAGCAGTACTTC.

Concerning this clonotype: This clone may be a read error of a much larger clone one base away. The chain recombines TRBV12-3 or TRBV12-4 with TRBJ2-4; no definite D call. The length of the CDR3 is 15 residues. With 5 bases removed from V and 0 bases from J, the gap between germline ends came to 11 bases. As DNA, the CDR3 is TGTGCCAGCAGTCCATCCGTGGGAGCCAAAAACATTCAGTACTTC. Translating gives CASSPSVGAKNIQYF.

A word on this clonotype: One end of the junction fails to match germline, which may point to a read error. This sequence joins TRBV10-2 and TRBJ2-3; tentatively, D is TRBD1 or TRBD2 (7 bases each). Germline V gene data show CDR1 as WSHSY and CDR2 as SAAADI. The CDR3 runs 15 residues. This CDR3 is CASSNDREGTDTQYF. CDR3 in DNA: TGCGCTAGCAGCAACGACAGGGAGGGGACAGATACACAGTATTTT.

Ten or more counts support this clonotype. This chain links TRBV20-1 with TRBJ1-3; D call uncertain. Between the trimmed V and J ends, which lost 1 base and 4 bases, there was a span of 17 bases. Germline assignment: CDR1 DFQATT and CDR2 SNEGSKA (reference sequence). The length of the CDR3 is 16 residues. The chain's CDR3 is CSARGVVAGWGNTIYF. DNA of the CDR3: TGCAGTGCTAGAGGGGTCGTGGCAGGCTGGGGAAACACCATATATTTT.

This clonotype was seen ten or more times. V usage is TRBV6-6 and J usage is TRBJ2-3; D remains ambiguous. From germline, CDR1 is MNHNY and CDR2 SVGAGI (reference sequence). Between the trimmed V and J ends, which lost 6 bases and 5 bases, there was a span of 9 bases. The CDR3 has 12 residues. The CDR3 coding sequence is TGTGCCAGCAGCCCCGCTAGAGATACGCAGTATTTT. Translating gives CASSPARDTQYF.

Turning to this clonotype: A much more abundant neighbour one base away suggests this may be a read error. The chain combines TRBV4-1 with TRBJ1-4; D is perhaps TRBD1 (6 bases). CDR3 length: 14 residues. Germline CDR1 reads MGHRA; CDR2 reads YSYEKL. CDR3 DNA: TGCGCCAGCATCCAACAGGGACCTAATGAAAAACTGTTTTTT. Encoded protein: CASIQQGPNEKLFF.

On this clonotype itself: An end of the junction differs from the germline gene, which may be a read error. V usage is TRBV6-2 or TRBV6-3 and J usage is TRBJ2-7, with D possibly matching TRBD1 (6 bases). The CDR3 has 11 amino acids. The germline gives CDR1 MNHEY, CDR2 SVGEGT. The DNA of the CDR3 is TGTGCCAGCAGGGACAGCTACGAGCACTACTTC. As protein: CASRDSYEHYF.

V is TRBV6-2 or TRBV6-3 and J is TRBJ2-7; D is unclear. Germline V gene data show CDR1 as MNHEY and CDR2 as SVGEGT. The CDR3 is made up of 10 amino acids. CDR3 sequence reads: CVNRRYEQYF. The CDR3 DNA reads TGTGTCAATCGGCGATACGAGCAGTACTTC.

The chain uses TRBV11-1 and TRBJ2-1; 7 bases agree with TRBD1. The germline CDR1 and CDR2 sequences are SGHAT and FQDESV (reference sequence). The CDR3 has 15 residues. V shed 9 bases and J 9 bases; nucleotides not matched to a gene: 17. This chain's CDR3 is CARSLTGSMYAEQFF. In DNA, the CDR3 is TGTGCCAGAAGCCTGACAGGGTCCATGTATGCTGAGCAGTTCTTC.

Remarks on this clonotype: One end of the junction is discordant with germline, which a read error may explain. The chain links TRBV24-1 to TRBJ2-1; TRBD2 aligns across 7 bases. CDR1 and CDR2 (germline): KGHDR, SFDVKD. This CDR3 region has 15 residues. The CDR3 sequence: CATSDGGKSYNEQSF. In DNA, the CDR3 is TGTGCCACCAGTGACGGGGGGAAGTCCTACAATGAGCAGTCCTTC.

This clonotype has a handful of counts. The chain combines TRBV6-2 or TRBV6-3 with TRBJ2-7; TRBD2 agrees at 8 bases. The V gene's germline CDR1 is MNHEY and CDR2 SVGEGT. The CDR3 runs 14 residues. The CDR3 DNA reads TGTGTCAGTAGTTCCCAGCGGGGGAATTACGAGCAGTACTTC. This sequence encodes CVSSSQRGNYEQYF.

V is TRBV11-2 and J is TRBJ2-7, with 8 bases aligning to TRBD2. Germline V gene sequence: CDR1 SGHAT, CDR2 FQNNGV. V shed 0 bases and J 5 bases; nucleotides not matched to a gene: 6. The CDR3 totals 15 residues. CDR3 nucleotides: TGTGCCAGCAGCTTAGAACTAGCGGAGAGCGACGAGCAGTACTTC. Translating it yields CASSLELAESDEQYF.

Comments on this clonotype: The CDR3 does not close with the conserved phenylalanine or tryptophan, likely indicating a read error. This chain connects TRBV11-3 to TRBJ2-2; D might be TRBD1 (5 bases). Germline CDR1 is SGHNT and CDR2 is YENEEA. The CDR3 length is 14 residues. DNA for the CDR3: TGTGACAGCAGTTTGAAGGGGTACACCGGGGAGCTGTTTTAT. This gives the protein CDSSLKGYTGELFY.

About this clonotype: The CDR3 ends on some other residue instead of the conserved phenylalanine or tryptophan, so this is likely a read error. This sequence joins TRBV4-3 and TRBJ2-3, with 8 nucleotides matching TRBD2. From germline, CDR1 is LGHNA and CDR2 YSLEER. CDR3 length equals 14 residues. V was clipped by 1 base and J by 5 bases; unmatched bases: 2. Here the CDR3 DNA reads TGCGCCAGCAGCCAAGTCGGGGGGGTAGATACGCAGTATTGT. Encoded protein: CASSQVGGVDTQYC.

In its sample, this clonotype was seen many times. The gene calls are TRBV11-2 and TRBJ2-1, with 7 positions matching TRBD2. Germline assignment: CDR1 SGHAT and CDR2 FQNNGV. The length of the CDR3 is 16 residues. Losses at the gene ends were 5 bases for V and 7 bases for J; bases not matched to a gene: 14. CDR3 nucleotide sequence: TGTGCCAGCAGCGTCACCGCCGCGGGAGTTTGGAATGAGCAGTTCTTC. It codes for CASSVTAAGVWNEQFF.

The chain joins TRBV29-1 to TRBJ2-1; TRBD2 agrees at 8 bases. Germline V gene lookup returns CDR1 SQVTM and CDR2 ANQGSEA. CDR3 length: 14 residues. The trim removed 8 bases at V and 11 bases at J, leaving 17 bases unmatched. As DNA, the CDR3 is TGCAGCTCCGGTGGGGCTAGCGGGCTCAACAAGCAGTTCTTC. It encodes CSSGGASGLNKQFF.

The chain has TRBV4-3 and TRBJ2-3; no clear D. The DNA matches TRBJ1-5 better at its end, which makes the J call doubtful. This CDR3 has 16 amino acids. Germline lookup yields CDR1 LGHNA and CDR2 YSLEER. The CDR3 DNA is TGCGCCAGCAGCCAAGTAAAGGACCTGGGCACAGATACGCAGCATTTT. It codes for CASSQVKDLGTDTQHF.

The table lists this clonotype with many counts. CDR3 nucleotide sequence: TGCAGCGTTAAACTAGCGGGGGGTCTGGTTGAGCAGTTCTTC. It specifies CSVKLAGGLVEQFF. This chain uses TRBV29-1 with TRBJ2-1, with 12 bases aligning to TRBD2. J was trimmed by 9 bases and V by 5 bases; bases with no gene match: 8. There are 14 residues in the CDR3. From germline, CDR1 is SQVTM and CDR2 ANQGSEA.

As regards this clonotype: An end of the junction differs from the germline gene, which may be a read error. The genes are TRBV11-2 and TRBJ2-3; D perhaps matches TRBD2 (6 bases). The germline V gene encodes CDR1 SGHAT and CDR2 FQNNGV. The CDR3 consists of 15 residues. Here the CDR3 reads CANSLVPSGTDTQYF. The CDR3, as DNA: TGTGCCAACAGCTTAGTCCCCAGCGGGACAGATACGCAGTATTTT.